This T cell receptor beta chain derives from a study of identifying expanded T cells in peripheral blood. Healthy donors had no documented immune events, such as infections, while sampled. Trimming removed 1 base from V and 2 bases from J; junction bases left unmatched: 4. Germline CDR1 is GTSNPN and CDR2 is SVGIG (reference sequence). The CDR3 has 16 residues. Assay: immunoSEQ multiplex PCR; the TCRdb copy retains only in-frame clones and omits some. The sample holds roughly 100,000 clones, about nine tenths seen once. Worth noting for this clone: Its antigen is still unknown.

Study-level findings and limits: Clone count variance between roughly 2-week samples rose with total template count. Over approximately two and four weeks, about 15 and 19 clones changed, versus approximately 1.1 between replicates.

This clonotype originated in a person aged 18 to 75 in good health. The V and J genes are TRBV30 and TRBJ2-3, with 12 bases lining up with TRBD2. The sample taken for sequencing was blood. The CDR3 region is CAWSAGLAGPTDTQYF. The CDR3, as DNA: TGTGCCTGGAGTGCTGGACTAGCGGGGCCCACAGATACGCAGTATTTT.